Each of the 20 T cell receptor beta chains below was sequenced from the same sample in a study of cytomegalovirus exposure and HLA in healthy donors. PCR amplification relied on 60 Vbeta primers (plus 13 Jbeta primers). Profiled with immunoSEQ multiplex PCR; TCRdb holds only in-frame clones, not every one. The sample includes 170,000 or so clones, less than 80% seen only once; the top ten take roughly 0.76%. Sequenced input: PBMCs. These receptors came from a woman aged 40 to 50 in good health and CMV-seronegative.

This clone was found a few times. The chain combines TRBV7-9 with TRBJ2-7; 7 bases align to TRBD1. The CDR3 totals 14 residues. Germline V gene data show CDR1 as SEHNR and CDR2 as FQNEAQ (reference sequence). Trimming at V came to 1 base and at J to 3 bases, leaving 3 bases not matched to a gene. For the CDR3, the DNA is TGTGCCAGCAGCTTAGGGGGACAGAACTACGAGCAGTACTTC. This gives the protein CASSLGGQNYEQYF.

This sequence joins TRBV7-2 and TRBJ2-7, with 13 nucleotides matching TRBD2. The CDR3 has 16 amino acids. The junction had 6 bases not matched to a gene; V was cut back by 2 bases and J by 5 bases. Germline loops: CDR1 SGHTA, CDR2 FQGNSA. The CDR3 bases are TGTGCCAGCAGCTTAAGACTAGCGGGGGGTTTAGACGAGCAGTACTTC. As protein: CASSLRLAGGLDEQYF. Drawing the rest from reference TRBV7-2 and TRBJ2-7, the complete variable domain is GAGVSQSPSNKVTEKGKDVELRCDPISGHTALYWYRQSLGQGLEFLIYFQGNSAPDKSGLPSDRFSAERTGGSVSTLTIQRTQQEDSAVYLCASSLRLAGGLDEQYFGPGTRLTVT.

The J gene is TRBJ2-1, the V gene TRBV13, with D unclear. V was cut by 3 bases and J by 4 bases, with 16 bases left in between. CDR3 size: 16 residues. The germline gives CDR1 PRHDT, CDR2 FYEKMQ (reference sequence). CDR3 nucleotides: TGTGCCAGCAGCTTCGCCCTAGATGGCCGATACAATGAGCAGTTCTTC. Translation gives CASSFALDGRYNEQFF.

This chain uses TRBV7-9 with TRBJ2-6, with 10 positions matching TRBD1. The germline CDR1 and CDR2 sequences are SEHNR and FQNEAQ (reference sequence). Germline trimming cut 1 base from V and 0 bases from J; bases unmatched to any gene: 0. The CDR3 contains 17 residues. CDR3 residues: CASSLGQGASGANVLTF. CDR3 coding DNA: TGTGCCAGCAGCTTAGGACAGGGGGCCTCTGGGGCCAACGTCCTGACTTTC.

The CDR3, as DNA: TGTGCCAGCAGTTACTCCCGGGACAGGGGGACCGGGGAGCTGTTTTTT. This gives the protein CASSYSRDRGTGELFF. The chain combines TRBV6-5 with TRBJ2-2; 11 bases are a match to TRBD1. Looked up from germline, CDR1 is MNHEY and CDR2 is SVGAGI. Losses at the gene ends were 0 bases for V and 5 bases for J; bases not matched to a gene: 2. This CDR3 has 16 residues.

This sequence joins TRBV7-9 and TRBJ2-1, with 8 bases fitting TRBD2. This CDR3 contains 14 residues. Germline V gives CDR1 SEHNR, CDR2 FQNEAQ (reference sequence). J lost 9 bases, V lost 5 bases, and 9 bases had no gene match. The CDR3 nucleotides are TGTGCCAGCAGCCGGAGCGGGAGCCTGGGTGAGCAGTTCTTC. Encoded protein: CASSRSGSLGEQFF.

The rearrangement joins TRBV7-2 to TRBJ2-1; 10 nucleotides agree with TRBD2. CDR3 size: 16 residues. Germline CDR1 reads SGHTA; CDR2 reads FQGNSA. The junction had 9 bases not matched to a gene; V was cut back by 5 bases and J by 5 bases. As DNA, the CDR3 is TGTGCCAGCAGCGCGCCTAGCGGGAGCCTCAACAATGAGCAGTTCTTC. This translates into CASSAPSGSLNNEQFF.

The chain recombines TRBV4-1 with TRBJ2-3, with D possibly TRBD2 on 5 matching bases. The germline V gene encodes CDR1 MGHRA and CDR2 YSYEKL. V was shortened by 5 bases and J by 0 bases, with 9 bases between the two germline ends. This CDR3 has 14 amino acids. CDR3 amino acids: CASSREISTDTQYF. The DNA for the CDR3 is TGCGCCAGCAGCAGGGAGATTAGCACAGATACGCAGTATTTT.

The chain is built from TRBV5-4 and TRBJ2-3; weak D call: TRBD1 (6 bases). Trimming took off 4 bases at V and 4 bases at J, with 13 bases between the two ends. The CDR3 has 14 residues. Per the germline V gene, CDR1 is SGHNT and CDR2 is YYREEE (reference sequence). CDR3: CASSQPTGSDTQYF. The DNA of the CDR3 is TGTGCCAGCAGCCAGCCCACAGGGTCAGATACGCAGTATTTT.

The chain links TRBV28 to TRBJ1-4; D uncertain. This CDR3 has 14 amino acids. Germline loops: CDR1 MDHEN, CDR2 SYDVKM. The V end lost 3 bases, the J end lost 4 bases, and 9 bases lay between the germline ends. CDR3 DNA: TGTGCCAGCAGTTTGGTACAGCTTAATGAAAAACTGTTTTTT. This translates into CASSLVQLNEKLFF.

The CDR3 DNA sequence: TGTGCCAGCAGCTTAGGATCGGATGAGCAGTTCTTC. Protein sequence: CASSLGSDEQFF. The chain has TRBV7-9 and TRBJ2-1; no definite D call. The CDR3 loop spans 12 amino acids. V was trimmed by 1 base and J by 8 bases, leaving 6 bases between them. Per germline, CDR1 SEHNR and CDR2 FQNEAQ (reference sequence).

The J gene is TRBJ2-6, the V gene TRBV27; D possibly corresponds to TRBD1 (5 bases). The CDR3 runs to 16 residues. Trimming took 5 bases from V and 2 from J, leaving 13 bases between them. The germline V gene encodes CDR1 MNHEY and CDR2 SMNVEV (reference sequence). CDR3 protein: CASSPPWGAGANVLTF. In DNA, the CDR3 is TGTGCCAGCAGTCCACCTTGGGGCGCTGGGGCCAACGTCCTGACTTTC.

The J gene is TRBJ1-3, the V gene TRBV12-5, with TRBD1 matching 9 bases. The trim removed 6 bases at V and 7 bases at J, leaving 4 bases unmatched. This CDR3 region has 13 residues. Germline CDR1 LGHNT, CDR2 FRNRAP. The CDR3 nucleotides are TGTGCTAGTGGCGGACAGGGGAGCAACACCATATATTTT. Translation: CASGGQGSNTIYF.

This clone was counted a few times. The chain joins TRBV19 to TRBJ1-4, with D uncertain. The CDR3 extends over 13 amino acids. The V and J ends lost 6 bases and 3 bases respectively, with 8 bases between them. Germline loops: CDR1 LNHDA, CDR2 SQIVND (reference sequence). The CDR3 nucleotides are TGTGCCAGTAGCAGGTACTCTAATGAAAAACTGTTTTTT. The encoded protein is CASSRYSNEKLFF.

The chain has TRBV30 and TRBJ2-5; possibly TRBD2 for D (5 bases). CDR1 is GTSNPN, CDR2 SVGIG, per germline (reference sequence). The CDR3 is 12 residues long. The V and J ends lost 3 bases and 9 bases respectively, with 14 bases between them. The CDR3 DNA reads TGTGCCTGGAGAGCACGGGATCCACCCCAGTACTTC. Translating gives CAWRARDPPQYF.

In nucleotides, the CDR3 is TGCGCCAGCAGCTTGGGGGTCCGGACAGGGGTCTCTTACGAGCAGTACTTC. Its translation is CASSLGVRTGVSYEQYF. The J gene is TRBJ2-7, the V gene TRBV5-1; TRBD1 agrees at 9 bases. CDR3 length: 17 amino acids. Trimming took 0 bases from V and 4 from J; bases not matched to a gene: 11. CDR1 is SGHRS and CDR2 is YFSETQ in the germline V gene.

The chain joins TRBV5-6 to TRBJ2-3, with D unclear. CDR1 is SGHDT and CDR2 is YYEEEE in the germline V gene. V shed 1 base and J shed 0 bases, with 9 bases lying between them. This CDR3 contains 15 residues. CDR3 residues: CASSLLVASTDTQYF. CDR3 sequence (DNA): TGTGCCAGCAGCTTGCTGGTAGCTAGCACAGATACGCAGTATTTT.

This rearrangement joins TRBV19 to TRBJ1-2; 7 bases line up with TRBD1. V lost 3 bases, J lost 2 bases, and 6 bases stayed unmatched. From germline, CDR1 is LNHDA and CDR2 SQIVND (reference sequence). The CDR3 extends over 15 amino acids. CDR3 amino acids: CASSIGGTENYGYTF. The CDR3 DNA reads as TGTGCCAGTAGTATCGGCGGGACAGAGAACTATGGCTACACCTTC.

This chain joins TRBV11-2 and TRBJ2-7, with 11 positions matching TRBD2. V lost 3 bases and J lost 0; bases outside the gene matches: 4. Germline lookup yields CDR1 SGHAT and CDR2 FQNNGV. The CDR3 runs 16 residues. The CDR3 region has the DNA TGTGCCAGCAGCTTCTCCACTAGCGGGAGCTCCTACGAGCAGTACTTC. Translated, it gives CASSFSTSGSSYEQYF.

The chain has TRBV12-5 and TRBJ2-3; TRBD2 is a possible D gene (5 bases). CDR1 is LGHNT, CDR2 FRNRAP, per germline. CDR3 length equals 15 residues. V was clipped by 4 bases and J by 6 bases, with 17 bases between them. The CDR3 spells CASGSRGGVGDTQYF. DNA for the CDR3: TGTGCTAGTGGTTCCCGGGGTGGGGTTGGGGATACGCAGTATTTT.